This T cell receptor beta chain came from a study of OX40 agonist ivuxolimab in advanced cancers. The data were produced by immunoSEQ multiplex PCR, yet TCRdb's version contains in-frame clones alone and is incomplete. The table has around 69,000 clones, around 88% seen once. Trimming pared 2 bases from V and 7 bases from J, leaving 9 bases between. The CDR3 has 12 amino acids. The germline gives CDR1 GTSNPN, CDR2 SVGIG (reference sequence). The chain uses TRBV30 and TRBJ2-1; D not resolved. Sample: CD4+ or CD8+ T cells sorted from blood, taken in a trial of the OX40 agonist ivuxolimab. The origin of this receptor is an adult with an advanced solid tumor such as melanoma, head and neck, liver or kidney cancer. The CDR3 region is CAWSRSLNEQFF. The CDR3 region has the DNA TGTGCCTGGAGTAGGTCCCTTAATGAGCAGTTCTTC.